Listed below are T cell receptor beta chains from one sample, sequenced in a study of human T cells and chemical hapten exposure. TCRdb called the RACE reads again in MiXCR, with one record for every CDR3 protein. The table records some 46,000 distinct CDR3 sequences, 3.5% to 4.5% of them present only once. The sample was whole blood. The receptors stem from a female donor in good health. Some clones in this sample may be carry-over from other donors' samples. The CDR3 runs from the conserved cysteine through the conserved F or W. The D gene is left open where the match is weak. Not all rows give a size; the values are once, few, many and, for expanded clones, a class.

cdr3_nt	cdr3_aa	clone_size	d_call	v_call	j_call
TGCGCCAGCAGAAAGGGGACAGGCGGTTACAATGAGCAGTTCTTC	CASRKGTGGYNEQFF	.	TRBD1	TRBV5-1	TRBJ2-1
TGTGCCAGCTCCCAGCGGAGGCTAGAGACCCAGTACTTC	CASSQRRLETQYF	many	.	TRBV27	TRBJ2-5
TGTGCCAGCAGGGTGGGACTAACCCGCACAGATACGCAGTATTTT	CASRVGLTRTDTQYF	many	TRBD2	TRBV7-2	TRBJ2-3
TGCGCCAGCAGCTTGGACGGACAGCTCTCTAATGAAAAACTGTTTTTT	CASSLDGQLSNEKLFF	few	.	TRBV5-1	TRBJ1-4
TGTGCTAGTGGTTTGTGGGACAGGGACAGCTACACCTTC	CASGLWDRDSYTF	many	TRBD1	TRBV12-5	TRBJ1-2
TGTGCCAGCAGCCTCTTTAGCATCGCCACAGATACGCAGTATTTT	CASSLFSIATDTQYF	many	.	TRBV14	TRBJ2-3
TGTGCCAGCAGCCCGAGGACTAGCGGGGGGGCTGCACAGTATTTT	CASSPRTSGGAAQYF	many	TRBD2	TRBV7-9	TRBJ2-3
TGTGCCAGCAGCTTAGGCGTTCCATCCAGGGGATACACCGGGGAGCTGTTTTTT	CASSLGVPSRGYTGELFF	many	.	TRBV5-6	TRBJ2-2
TGTGCCTGGAGGCGGGGGGGCCCCTACGAGCAGTACTTC	CAWRRGGPYEQYF	.	TRBD2	TRBV30	TRBJ2-7
TGTGCCAGCAGTGGACTGGGCGTTAGCACAGATACGCAGTATTTT	CASSGLGVSTDTQYF	many	.	TRBV2	TRBJ2-3
TGTGCCAGCAGTTACGCAGACTCCTACGAGCAGTACTTC	CASSYADSYEQYF	many	.	TRBV6-6	TRBJ2-7
TGTGCCAGCAATTATGAAAGGGGGCGCGGTCGTGGCACTGAAGCTTTCTTT	CASNYERGRGRGTEAFF	many	TRBD1	TRBV6-2/TRBV6-3	TRBJ1-1
TGTGCCAGCAAAGCCGTGGCGCAATACATCGATAATTCACCCCTCCACTTT	CASKAVAQYIDNSPLHF	many	.	TRBV27	TRBJ1-6
TGTGCCAGCAGTGACGAGGCGGGGGCATTCAGTGGCTACACCTTC	CASSDEAGAFSGYTF	many	.	TRBV6-1	TRBJ1-2
TGTGCCAGCGTTTTTGGGGGAACCACAGATACGCAGTATTTT	CASVFGGTTDTQYF	many	.	TRBV12-3/TRBV12-4	TRBJ2-3
TGCAGCGCCCCGGGACAGGGGGCGGCCGAGCAGTACTTC	CSAPGQGAAEQYF	many	TRBD1	TRBV29-1	TRBJ2-7
TGTGCCAGCAGCCAAGATTGGAGGGGCACTGAAGCTTTCTTT	CASSQDWRGTEAFF	many	.	TRBV14	TRBJ1-1
TGCAGTGCTGCGTCGGGACAGGGGGCAGGCAATGAGCAGTTCTTC	CSAASGQGAGNEQFF	many	TRBD1	TRBV20-1	TRBJ2-1
TGTGCCAGCAGCCAAGTTTGGGAGCGGGGTACAGATACGCAGTATTTT	CASSQVWERGTDTQYF	many	TRBD2	TRBV4-2	TRBJ2-3
TGCGCCAGCAGCCATCCACCTGGGACTAGCGGGTTTACAGATACGCAGTATTTT	CASSHPPGTSGFTDTQYF	many	TRBD2	TRBV4-3	TRBJ2-3
TGTGCCAGCAGTTTTGAAGGATGGGGGGAGACCCAGTACTTC	CASSFEGWGETQYF	many	.	TRBV27	TRBJ2-5
TGTGCCAGCAGCTTCACAGGGGGCGTCGGCTACACCTTC	CASSFTGGVGYTF	many	TRBD1	TRBV14	TRBJ1-2
TGTGCCAGCAGCCAAGTGGCACGGAGCTCCTACAATGAGCAGTTCTTC	CASSQVARSSYNEQFF	many	.	TRBV14	TRBJ2-1
TGTGCCAGCAGCGCACGACAGGGTATGGGCAATGAGCAGTTCTTC	CASSARQGMGNEQFF	many	TRBD1	TRBV11-3	TRBJ2-1